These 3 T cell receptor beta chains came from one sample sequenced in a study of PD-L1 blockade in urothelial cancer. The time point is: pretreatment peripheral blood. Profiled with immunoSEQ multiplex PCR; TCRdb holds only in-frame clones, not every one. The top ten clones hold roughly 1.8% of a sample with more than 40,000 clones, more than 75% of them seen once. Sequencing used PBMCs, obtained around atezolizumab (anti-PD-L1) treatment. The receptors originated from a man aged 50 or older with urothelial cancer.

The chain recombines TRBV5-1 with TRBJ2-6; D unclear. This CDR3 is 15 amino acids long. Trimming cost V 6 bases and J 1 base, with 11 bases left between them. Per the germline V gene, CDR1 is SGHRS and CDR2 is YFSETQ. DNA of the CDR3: TGCGCCAGCACCGAAGGAGTGTCTGGGGCCAACGTCCTGACTTTC. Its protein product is CASTEGVSGANVLTF.

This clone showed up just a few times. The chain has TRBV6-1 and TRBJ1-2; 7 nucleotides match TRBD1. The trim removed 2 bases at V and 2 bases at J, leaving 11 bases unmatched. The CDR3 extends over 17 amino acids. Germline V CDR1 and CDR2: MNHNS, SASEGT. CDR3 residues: CASSELGQATSNYGYTF. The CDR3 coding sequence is TGTGCCAGCAGTGAACTTGGACAGGCAACTTCCAACTATGGCTACACCTTC.

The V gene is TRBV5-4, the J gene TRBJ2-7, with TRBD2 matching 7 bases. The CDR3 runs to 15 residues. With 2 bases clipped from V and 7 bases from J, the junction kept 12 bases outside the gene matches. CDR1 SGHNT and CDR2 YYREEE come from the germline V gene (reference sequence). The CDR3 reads CASSLGLDTSTEQYF. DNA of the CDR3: TGTGCCAGCAGCTTAGGACTAGACACCTCCACTGAGCAGTACTTC.